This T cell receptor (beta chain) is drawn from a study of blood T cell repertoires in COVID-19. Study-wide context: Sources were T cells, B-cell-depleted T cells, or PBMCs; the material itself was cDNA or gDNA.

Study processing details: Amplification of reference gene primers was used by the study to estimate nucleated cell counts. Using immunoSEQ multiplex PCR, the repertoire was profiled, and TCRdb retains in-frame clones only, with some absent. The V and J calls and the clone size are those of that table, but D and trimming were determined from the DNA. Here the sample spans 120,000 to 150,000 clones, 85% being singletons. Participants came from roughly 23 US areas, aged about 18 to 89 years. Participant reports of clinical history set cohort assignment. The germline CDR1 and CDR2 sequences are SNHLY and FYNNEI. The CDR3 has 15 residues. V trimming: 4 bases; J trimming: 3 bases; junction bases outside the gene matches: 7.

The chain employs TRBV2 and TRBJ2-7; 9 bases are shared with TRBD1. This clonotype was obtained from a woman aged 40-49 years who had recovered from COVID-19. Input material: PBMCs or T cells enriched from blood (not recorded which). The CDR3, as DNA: TGTGCCAGCAGTGGAGACAGGGGGGGTAACTACGAGCAGTACTTC. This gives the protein CASSGDRGGNYEQYF.